The 30 T cell receptor beta chains given below trace back to one sample, sequenced in a study of blood T cell repertoires in COVID-19. The repertoire was sequenced with immunoSEQ multiplex PCR; TCRdb's copy has only in-frame clones and lacks some. The data contain 200,000 to 250,000 clones, 87% of them singletons. Specimen: PBMCs or T cells enriched from blood (not recorded which). The source of these receptors is a man younger than 30 with acute COVID-19.

CDR3 DNA sequence: TGTGCCAGCAGTCTCAACAGGGTCGGCACTGAAGCTTTCTTT. Amino acid sequence: CASSLNRVGTEAFF. The rearrangement links TRBV27 to TRBJ1-1; tentatively, D is TRBD1 (6 bases). CDR3 length equals 14 residues. In germline, CDR1 is MNHEY, CDR2 SMNVEV (reference sequence). Deletions cut 5 bases from V and 4 bases from J, with 14 bases between.

This chain connects TRBV3-1 (or the pseudogene TRBV3-2) to TRBJ2-3, with 9 bases fitting TRBD2. This CDR3 region has 15 residues. The V gene end was trimmed by 4 bases and the J gene end by 6 bases; junction bases not matched to a gene: 8. Germline CDR1 and CDR2: LGHDT and YNNKEL (reference sequence). The CDR3, as DNA: TGTGCCAGCAGCCCAGCGGGAGGAGGATTGGATACGCAGTATTTT. Translation gives CASSPAGGGLDTQYF.

The chain combines TRBV4-1 with TRBJ1-1, with 8 nucleotides matching TRBD1. V was pared by 5 bases and J by 5 bases, with 7 bases of the junction left unmatched. Germline V gene sequence: CDR1 MGHRA, CDR2 YSYEKL. CDR3 size: 14 residues. In nucleotides, the CDR3 is TGCGCCAGCAGCTCACAGGGGGTTAATACTGAAGCTTTCTTT. Encoded protein: CASSSQGVNTEAFF.

This clone occurred a few times. The chain combines TRBV6-5 with TRBJ1-1, with D possibly TRBD1 on 5 matching bases. The CDR3 contains 13 residues. Trimming took 4 bases from V and 5 from J, leaving 11 bases between them. Germline CDR1 reads MNHEY; CDR2 reads SVGAGI. The chain's CDR3 is CASSWGGETEAFF. The CDR3 nucleotides are TGTGCCAGCAGTTGGGGGGGAGAAACTGAAGCTTTCTTT.

Written as DNA, the CDR3 is TGTGCCAGCAGTTACCCGGGACTAGCAGTAATAAGTGGCACAGATACGCAGTATTTT. Translation: CASSYPGLAVISGTDTQYF. The chain is built from TRBV6-2 or TRBV6-3 and TRBJ2-3; 9 bases are a match to TRBD2. This CDR3 region has 19 residues. The V segment lost 2 bases and the J segment 1 base; nucleotides outside the gene matches: 13. Germline loops: CDR1 MNHEY, CDR2 SVGEGT.

The V and J genes are TRBV30 and TRBJ2-1, with 9 bases lining up with TRBD2. The CDR3 sequence is 15 residues long. The V gene's germline CDR1 is GTSNPN and CDR2 SVGIG (reference sequence). The ends lost 0 bases at V and 5 bases at J; junction bases unmatched: 5. DNA of the CDR3: TGTGCCTGGAGTGTACAACTAGCGGGTAACAATGAGCAGTTCTTC. Protein sequence: CAWSVQLAGNNEQFF. Looking up the rest from reference TRBV30 and TRBJ2-1 gives the full variable domain: SQTIHQWPATLVQPVGSPLSLECTVEGTSNPNLYWYRQAAGRGLQLLFYSVGIGQISSEVPQNLSASRPQDRQFILSSKKLLLSDSGFYLCAWSVQLAGNNEQFFGPGTRLTVL.

The chain recombines TRBV7-9 with TRBJ2-1; 10 bases are shared with TRBD2. With 5 bases clipped from V and 10 bases from J, the junction kept 14 bases outside the gene matches. Germline loops: CDR1 SEHNR, CDR2 FQNEAQ (reference sequence). The CDR3 spans 16 residues. CDR3 loop: CASSPMWLAGDGEQFF. The CDR3 DNA is TGTGCCAGCAGCCCGATGTGGCTAGCGGGGGATGGGGAGCAGTTCTTC.

This chain joins TRBV6-5 and TRBJ1-2; D perhaps matches TRBD1 (6 bases). The germline V gene has CDR1 MNHEY and CDR2 SVGAGI. The CDR3 runs to 14 residues. Trimming took off 6 bases at V and 4 bases at J, with 15 bases between the two ends. Written as DNA, the CDR3 is TGTGCCAGCAGACCTCCGGGACAACTCTATGGCTACACCTTC. It specifies CASRPPGQLYGYTF.

This chain uses TRBV4-1 with TRBJ2-5, with 8 bases lining up with TRBD1. Germline trimming cut 6 bases from V and 1 base from J; bases unmatched to any gene: 10. The CDR3 extends over 16 amino acids. CDR1 is MGHRA and CDR2 is YSYEKL in the germline V gene. CDR3 amino acids: CASSPTTTGVQETQYF. The CDR3 bases are TGCGCCAGCAGTCCAACGACGACAGGGGTCCAAGAGACCCAGTACTTC.

This rearrangement joins TRBV27 to TRBJ2-2, with D unresolved. Trimming stripped 5 bases from V and 2 bases from J, with 15 bases between. The V gene's germline CDR1 is MNHEY and CDR2 SMNVEV (reference sequence). There are 16 residues in the CDR3. The CDR3 here is CASSRSRVPNTGELFF. For the CDR3, the DNA is TGTGCCAGCAGTCGGTCCCGGGTACCTAACACCGGGGAGCTGTTTTTT.

This clone was picked up a small number of times. The J gene is TRBJ1-2, the V gene TRBV28, with D tentatively TRBD1 (5 bases). The V end lost 5 bases, the J end lost 2 bases, and 15 bases lay between the germline ends. Germline V gene data show CDR1 as MDHEN and CDR2 as SYDVKM. The CDR3 length is 15 residues. CDR3 amino acids: CASSPVDRVNYGYTF. CDR3 in DNA: TGTGCCAGCAGTCCCGTTGACAGAGTAAACTATGGCTACACCTTC.

This chain connects TRBV24-1 to TRBJ2-5; unclear D gene. Trimming cost V 4 bases and J 0 bases, with 5 bases left between them. This CDR3 is built from 13 residues. Germline V CDR1 and CDR2: KGHDR, SFDVKD. The CDR3 DNA reads TGTGCCACCAGTGACCTATACCAAGAGACCCAGTACTTC. This gives the protein CATSDLYQETQYF.

This chain joins TRBV6-5 and TRBJ2-5; D may be TRBD1 (5 bases). Germline-derived CDR1 and CDR2 are MNHEY and SVGAGI. Trimming pared 7 bases from V and 2 bases from J, leaving 14 bases between. The CDR3 has 14 residues. This CDR3 is CASKTGQAQETQYF. As DNA, the CDR3 is TGTGCCAGCAAGACCGGACAAGCACAAGAGACCCAGTACTTC.

The CDR3 nucleotides are TGTGCCAGCAGCACCCGACAGGGCTCTAACTATGGCTACACCTTC. This codes for CASSTRQGSNYGYTF. The chain has TRBV7-9 and TRBJ1-2, with 7 bases fitting TRBD1. Germline V gene lookup returns CDR1 SEHNR and CDR2 FQNEAQ (reference sequence). There are 15 residues in the CDR3. J gave up 0 bases and V 5 bases, and 6 bases lay outside the gene matches.

In DNA, the CDR3 is TGTGCCAGCAGTCCAGGGATCTCCTACGAGCAGTACTTC. Translated, it gives CASSPGISYEQYF. The V call is TRBV7-3, the J call TRBJ2-7, with D maybe TRBD1 (5 bases). V shed 6 bases and J shed 0 bases, with 9 bases lying between them. Germline V gene data show CDR1 as SGHTA and CDR2 as FQGTGA. The CDR3 is 13 amino acids.

The chain has TRBV19 and TRBJ1-2; D is perhaps TRBD1 (6 bases). Germline V gene sequence: CDR1 LNHDA, CDR2 SQIVND (reference sequence). The CDR3 has 12 residues. Trimming removed 3 bases at V and 6 bases at J, with 8 bases between. CDR3 residues: CASSMAGDGYTF. The CDR3, as DNA: TGTGCCAGTAGTATGGCAGGGGATGGCTACACCTTC.

The genes are TRBV4-3 and TRBJ2-5, with 7 nucleotides matching TRBD2. In germline, CDR1 is LGHNA, CDR2 YSLEER. V shed 0 bases and J 7 bases; nucleotides not matched to a gene: 14. The CDR3 has 17 amino acids. The CDR3 sequence: CASSQDPAGSSEGTQYF. The DNA for the CDR3 is TGCGCCAGCAGCCAAGATCCAGCGGGATCCTCAGAAGGGACCCAGTACTTC.

The V call is TRBV11-3, the J call TRBJ2-1; 10 bases agree with TRBD1. CDR3 length equals 16 residues. V lost 0 bases and J lost 4; bases outside the gene matches: 3. Germline V gene data show CDR1 as SGHNT and CDR2 as YENEEA. The CDR3 DNA reads TGTGCCAGCAGCTTAGAATCGGGACAGGGGTACAATGAGCAGTTCTTC. Protein: CASSLESGQGYNEQFF.

Only one count was recorded for this clone. The chain employs TRBV28 and TRBJ1-1; D may be TRBD1 (5 bases). Per the germline V gene, CDR1 is MDHEN and CDR2 is SYDVKM. This CDR3 contains 14 residues. V lost 7 bases to trimming and J lost 5 bases, with 17 bases between them. CDR3 sequence reads: CASTLLGGRTEAFF. In nucleotides, the CDR3 is TGTGCCAGCACTCTCCTCGGGGGAAGGACTGAAGCTTTCTTT.

The V gene is TRBV6-1, the J gene TRBJ1-5; maybe TRBD1 (5 bases). Between the trimmed V and J ends, which lost 1 base and 6 bases, there was a span of 13 bases. Germline CDR1 and CDR2: MNHNS and SASEGT. This CDR3 has 15 residues. The CDR3 loop is CASSEDGGGSQPQHF. DNA of the CDR3: TGTGCCAGCAGTGAAGACGGGGGAGGGTCTCAGCCCCAGCATTTT.

This chain connects TRBV19 to TRBJ2-3; perhaps TRBD2 as D (5 bases). This CDR3 region has 16 residues. Between the trimmed V and J ends, which lost 3 bases and 4 bases, there was a span of 17 bases. CDR1 is LNHDA and CDR2 is SQIVND in the germline V gene (reference sequence). The CDR3 region is CASSILVGEDPDTQYF. DNA for the CDR3: TGTGCCAGTAGTATTCTGGTGGGAGAAGACCCAGATACGCAGTATTTT. The full variable domain, in which reference TRBV19 and TRBJ2-3 provide the parts outside the CDR3, is DGGITQSPKYLFRKEGQNVTLSCEQNLNHDAMYWYRQDPGQGLRLIYYSQIVNDFQKGDIAEGYSVSREKKESFPLTVTSAQKNPTAFYLCASSILVGEDPDTQYFGPGTRLTVL.

The chain uses TRBV10-2 and TRBJ1-6, with 9 bases that match TRBD1. V was pared by 4 bases and J by 4 bases, with 5 bases of the junction left unmatched. Germline V CDR1 and CDR2: WSHSY, SAAADI. This CDR3 region has 16 residues. CDR3 loop: CASSGGQGLYNSPLHF. The CDR3 region has the DNA TGCGCCAGCAGTGGTGGACAGGGGCTTTATAATTCACCCCTCCACTTT.

The chain joins TRBV27 to TRBJ2-1; 7 bases align to TRBD2. CDR1 is MNHEY, CDR2 SMNVEV, per germline (reference sequence). The V segment lost 10 bases and the J segment 0 bases; nucleotides outside the gene matches: 21. CDR3 size: 19 residues. CDR3 residues: CATGREIAGRVSSYNEQFF. The CDR3 DNA is TGTGCCACCGGACGGGAGATAGCGGGCCGGGTGAGCTCCTACAATGAGCAGTTCTTC.

V and J are TRBV29-1 and TRBJ2-5; 9 nucleotides agree with TRBD1. Germline V gives CDR1 SQVTM, CDR2 ANQGSEA. The CDR3 is made up of 12 amino acids. With 7 bases clipped from V and 5 bases from J, the junction kept 5 bases outside the gene matches. The CDR3 loop reads CSGTGGDETQYF. CDR3 DNA: TGCAGCGGAACAGGGGGCGATGAGACCCAGTACTTC. The variable domain in full, with the rest retrieved from reference TRBV29-1 and TRBJ2-5, is SAVISQKPSRDICQRGTSLTIQCQVDSQVTMMFWYRQQPGQSLTLIATANQGSEATYESGFVIDKFPISRPNLTFSTLTVSNMSPEDSSIYLCSGTGGDETQYFGPGTRLLVL.

V is TRBV3-1 (or the pseudogene TRBV3-2) and J is TRBJ2-2, with D perhaps matching TRBD2 (6 bases). Germline lookup yields CDR1 LGHDT and CDR2 YNNKEL (reference sequence). This CDR3 region has 16 residues. V shed 4 bases and J shed 6 bases, with 18 bases lying between them. As DNA, the CDR3 is TGTGCCAGCAGCCCCGTAGGAGGGCCGGGGGCCGGGGAGCTGTTTTTT. Translated: CASSPVGGPGAGELFF.

The V gene is TRBV6-1, the J gene TRBJ2-1, with a possible D match to TRBD1 (5 bases). The V gene's germline CDR1 is MNHNS and CDR2 SASEGT. Trimming stripped 1 base from V and 0 bases from J, with 13 bases between. The CDR3 consists of 17 residues. DNA for the CDR3: TGTGCCAGCAGTGAAGTTGCAGGGCCGAGCTCCTACAATGAGCAGTTCTTC. It specifies CASSEVAGPSSYNEQFF.

The chain uses TRBV28 and TRBJ2-1; 8 bases align to TRBD2. Germline V gives CDR1 MDHEN, CDR2 SYDVKM. This CDR3 has 13 residues. V lost 6 bases to trimming and J lost 3 bases; unmatched junction nucleotides: 1. CDR3 coding DNA: TGTGCCAGCAGCGGGGGGGGCTACAATGAGCAGTTCTTC. Its translation: CASSGGGYNEQFF.

CDR3: CASSLTDPYEQYF. CDR3 nucleotide sequence: TGTGCCAGCAGTTTGACAGATCCCTACGAGCAGTACTTC. V usage is TRBV27 and J usage is TRBJ2-7, with D possibly matching TRBD1 (5 bases). The germline V gene encodes CDR1 MNHEY and CDR2 SMNVEV (reference sequence). Trimming took off 3 bases at V and 2 bases at J, with 8 bases between the two ends. The CDR3 sequence is 13 residues long.

V gene TRBV2 combines with J gene TRBJ1-1; a possible D gene is TRBD1 (6 bases). Germline V lookup: CDR1 SNHLY, CDR2 FYNNEI. This CDR3 region has 14 residues. V was shortened by 8 bases and J by 6 bases, with 19 bases between the two germline ends. In DNA form, the CDR3 reads TGTGCCAGCGGGCCGAACAGGGTAACTCCTGAAGCTTTCTTT. Protein: CASGPNRVTPEAFF.

V is TRBV5-4 and J is TRBJ2-7; D might be TRBD1 (6 bases). The CDR3 spans 13 residues. V lost 3 bases, J lost 3 bases, and 10 bases lay in between. The germline V gene encodes CDR1 SGHNT and CDR2 YYREEE (reference sequence). The DNA of the CDR3 is TGTGCCAGCAGCTGGGGACACGTCTACGAGCAGTACTTC. Its translation is CASSWGHVYEQYF.